The 13 T cell receptor beta chains below come from one sample, sequenced in a study of T cell responses to AZD1222 COVID-19 vaccine. Profiling relied on immunoSEQ multiplex PCR, and the TCRdb table lists in-frame clones only, not all of them. The sample yields 150,000 or so clones, more than 80% seen once. Sequencing was performed on peripheral blood, taken 28 days after the second dose of the MenACWY control vaccine. The source is an adult who received the MenACWY meningococcal vaccine as a control.

J is TRBJ1-6 and V is TRBV27, with TRBD1 matching 7 bases. The V gene's germline CDR1 is MNHEY and CDR2 SMNVEV (reference sequence). J gave up 0 bases and V 3 bases, and 5 bases lay outside the gene matches. The CDR3 covers 17 residues. CDR3 nucleotide sequence: TGTGCCAGCAGTTTGGACAGGCCGAGCTCCTATAATTCACCCCTCCACTTT. The encoded protein is CASSLDRPSSYNSPLHF.

The chain joins TRBV27 to TRBJ1-4, with unresolved D. V dropped 8 bases and J dropped 7 bases, with 14 bases sitting between them. Germline CDR1 reads MNHEY; CDR2 reads SMNVEV (reference sequence). CDR3 length: 13 amino acids. The CDR3 coding sequence is TGTGCCAGCCGGACCGCCGGCGGTGAAAAACTGTTTTTT. It yields the protein CASRTAGGEKLFF.

This clone was counted between two and nine times. The J gene is TRBJ1-2, the V gene TRBV28; 11 bases agree with TRBD1. This CDR3 has 16 residues. Germline V gives CDR1 MDHEN, CDR2 SYDVKM. The trim removed 7 bases at V and 3 bases at J, leaving 10 bases unmatched. The CDR3 DNA reads TGTGCCAGCATCCCGCTATGGGGACAGGGGGACTATGGCTACACCTTC. It encodes CASIPLWGQGDYGYTF.

This sequence joins TRBV28 and TRBJ1-4; 9 bases are shared with TRBD1. Unmatched junction bases numbered 7, after V lost 7 bases and J lost 7 bases. Per the germline V gene, CDR1 is MDHEN and CDR2 is SYDVKM. The CDR3 is 14 amino acids. Written as DNA, the CDR3 is TGTGCCAGCATTTCGACAGGGGGGGGTGAAAAACTGTTTTTT. Translation: CASISTGGGEKLFF.

This chain links TRBV19 with TRBJ1-2; 9 nucleotides match TRBD1. With V trimmed by 6 bases and J by 4 bases, 6 bases remained unmatched. Germline CDR1 LNHDA, CDR2 SQIVND (reference sequence). The CDR3 has 14 residues. CDR3 DNA: TGTGCCAGTAGGGGACAGGGACTCGGCTATGGCTACACCTTC. As protein: CASRGQGLGYGYTF.

This clone has just one count. This chain connects TRBV18 to TRBJ2-7, with D maybe TRBD2 (5 bases). Germline V gene lookup returns CDR1 KGHSH and CDR2 LQKENI. Trimming pared 1 base from V and 3 bases from J, leaving 10 bases between. The CDR3 is 14 amino acids. CDR3 sequence (DNA): TGTGCCAGCTCACCACTCAACGGGGTCTACGAGCAGTACTTC. Translated, it gives CASSPLNGVYEQYF.

The chain combines TRBV29-1 with TRBJ1-1; D is uncertain. The CDR3 covers 10 residues. V lost 4 bases and J 9 bases, leaving 9 bases between the germline ends. The germline gives CDR1 SQVTM, CDR2 ANQGSEA. The CDR3, as DNA: TGCAGCGTTGCAGAGTCAAAAGCTTTCTTT. This codes for CSVAESKAFF.

The chain uses TRBV7-2 and TRBJ2-7, with 9 bases matching TRBD2. The CDR3 covers 15 residues. Germline V gives CDR1 SGHTA, CDR2 FQGNSA. Trimming cost V 1 base and J 2 bases; bases outside gene matches: 3. DNA for the CDR3: TGTGCCAGCAGCTTAGGGACTAGCGTGGCCTACGAGCAGTACTTC. This encodes CASSLGTSVAYEQYF.

The CDR3 is CSVSLHLGANTEAFF. CDR3 nucleotide sequence: TGCAGCGTCTCACTACACCTGGGGGCGAACACTGAAGCTTTCTTT. This chain connects TRBV29-1 to TRBJ1-1; possibly TRBD1 for D (6 bases). CDR3 length: 15 amino acids. Per germline, CDR1 SQVTM and CDR2 ANQGSEA. V lost 6 bases to trimming and J lost 1 base, with 18 bases between them.

The gene calls are TRBV10-1 and TRBJ1-3; D is undetermined. CDR3 length: 17 residues. The ends were cut back, 0 bases at V and 5 bases at J, with 17 bases in the middle. The germline gives CDR1 WNHNN, CDR2 SYGVQD (reference sequence). The CDR3 loop reads CASSESSDGGVRNTIYF. CDR3 coding DNA: TGCGCCAGCAGTGAGTCTAGTGACGGCGGCGTCCGAAACACCATATATTTT.

This clone was seen a handful of times. This chain connects TRBV6-2 or TRBV6-3 to TRBJ1-1, with D tentatively TRBD1 (5 bases). The CDR3 runs to 15 residues. Trimming left V 2 bases short and J 0 bases short, with 10 bases between. The V gene's germline CDR1 is MNHEY and CDR2 SVGEGT. As DNA, the CDR3 is TGTGCCAGCAGTTACGGGACGGGCCTGAACACTGAAGCTTTCTTT. Amino acids: CASSYGTGLNTEAFF.

This clone has more than one count but fewer than ten. CDR3 nucleotides: TGTGCCAGCAGCTTAGGCGGGAACACCGGGGAGCTGTTTTTT. Translated: CASSLGGNTGELFF. This chain uses TRBV7-3 with TRBJ2-2, with D unclear. The V and J ends lost 2 bases and 1 base respectively, with 5 bases between them. This CDR3 spans 14 amino acids. Germline-derived CDR1 and CDR2 are SGHTA and FQGTGA.

The rearrangement links TRBV27 to TRBJ2-3, with 7 bases aligning to TRBD1. This CDR3 region has 14 residues. J was trimmed by 4 bases and V by 1 base; bases with no gene match: 2. CDR1 MNHEY and CDR2 SMNVEV come from the germline V gene (reference sequence). The CDR3 nucleotides read TGTGCCAGCAGTTTATTAGGGGGCCCAGATACGCAGTATTTT. Its translation is CASSLLGGPDTQYF.